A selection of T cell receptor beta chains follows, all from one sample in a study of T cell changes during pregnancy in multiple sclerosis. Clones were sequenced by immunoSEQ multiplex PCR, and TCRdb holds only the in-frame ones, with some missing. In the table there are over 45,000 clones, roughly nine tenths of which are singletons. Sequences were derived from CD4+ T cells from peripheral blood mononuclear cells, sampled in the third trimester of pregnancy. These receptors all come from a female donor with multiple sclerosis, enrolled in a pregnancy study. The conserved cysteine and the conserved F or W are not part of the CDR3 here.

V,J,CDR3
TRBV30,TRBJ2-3,AWSVALAGGADTQY
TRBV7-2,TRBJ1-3,ASSSFGYTIY
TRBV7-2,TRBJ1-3,ASSSQTGSGNTIY
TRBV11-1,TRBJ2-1,ASSPTSGGANEQF
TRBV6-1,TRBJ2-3,ASSEMEGSTDTQY
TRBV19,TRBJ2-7,ASREQGTTYEQY
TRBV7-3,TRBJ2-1,ASSLMARERGDNEQF
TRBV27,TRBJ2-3,ASRKQGLTDTQY
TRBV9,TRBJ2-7,ASSGGLAGANYEQY
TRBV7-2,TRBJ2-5,ASSLTLQETQY
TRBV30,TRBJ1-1,ACSGGPGTEAF
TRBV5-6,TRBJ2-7,ASSLGDRGTGEQY
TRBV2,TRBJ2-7,ASRTDIAFDEQY
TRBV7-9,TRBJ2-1,ASSPRGSGSLNEQF
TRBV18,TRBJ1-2,ASSPETAYYGYT
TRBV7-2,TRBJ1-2,ASSLGQGLGYT
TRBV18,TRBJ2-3,ASSPQFPGTDTQY
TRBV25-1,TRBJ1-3,ASKARTGTGNTIY
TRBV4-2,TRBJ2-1,ASSQGLADPNEQF
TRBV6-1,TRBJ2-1,ASSGLKPSSYNEQF
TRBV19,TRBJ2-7,ASSIARGVGEQY
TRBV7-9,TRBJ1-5,ASSQDRGNQPQH
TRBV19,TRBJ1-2,ASSHNDRVHGYT
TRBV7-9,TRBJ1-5,ASSLGRGNQPQH
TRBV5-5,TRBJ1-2,ASSPGGTSYGYT
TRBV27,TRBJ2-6,ASSLRPSGSGANVLT
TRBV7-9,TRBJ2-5,ASSYRGVEETQY
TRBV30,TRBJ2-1,AWRRLAGGPIYNEQF
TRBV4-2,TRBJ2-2,ASSRKTSGGATGELF
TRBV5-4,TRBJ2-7,ASSFLDRGYEQY
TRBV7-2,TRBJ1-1,ASSSVGAGDTEAF
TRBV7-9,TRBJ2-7,ASSRDRGHTYEQY
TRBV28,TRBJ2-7,ASSFVVSSREQY
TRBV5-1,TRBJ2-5,ASSSPNQETQY
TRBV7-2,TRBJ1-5,ASSLGGGQFNQPQH
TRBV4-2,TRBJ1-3,ASSQEAGAHGNTIY
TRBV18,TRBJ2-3,ASSETVLTSTDTQY
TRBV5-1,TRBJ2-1,ASSLNPEINEQF
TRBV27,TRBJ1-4,ASSLQGPTNEKLF
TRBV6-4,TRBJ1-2,ASSVRTGKDYGYT
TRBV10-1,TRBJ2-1,ASSDSGGGRNEQF
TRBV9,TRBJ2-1,ASSDHDGTAYNEQF
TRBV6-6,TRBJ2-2,ASSSRTGHTGELF
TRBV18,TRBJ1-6,ASSPFRDKGSTPLH
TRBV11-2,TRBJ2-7,ASSPTGTEQY